The present T cell receptor beta chain was sequenced within a study of T-cell memory formation after mild COVID-19. Background on the study: TCR clusters were largely donor specific.

This clonotype was recorded a few times. One entry per CDR3 protein, called by TCRdb with MiXCR from the 5' RACE reads. Here the sample spans 500,000 to 650,000 distinct CDR3 sequences, about a fifth being singletons. This CDR3 spans 14 amino acids. Germline V gene lookup returns CDR1 SQVTM and CDR2 ANQGSEA. The junction had 9 bases not matched to a gene; V was cut back by 4 bases and J by 3 bases. The sequencing input was PBMCs or a T cell subset sorted from them (not recorded which). The chain combines TRBV29-1 with TRBJ2-7; TRBD1 agrees at 7 bases. The TCR comes from an adult woman who had mild COVID-19 (a few samples of this study predate the infection). Cell type and time point are not known. The CDR3 spells CSVVPTGPYYEQYF. The CDR3 nucleotides read TGCAGCGTTGTCCCGACAGGGCCTTACTACGAGCAGTACTTC.